This T cell receptor beta chain derives from a study of naive and memory T cell subsets. V lost 6 bases and J lost 7; bases outside the gene matches: 8. The CDR3 runs to 15 residues. Notes on this clonotype: Its specificity is not known.

Whole-study findings and limits: Possibly reflecting memory cells re-expressing CD45RA, a few larger clonotypes occurred in naive repertoires, especially CD8.

Two oligonucleotides, mixed equimolar, formed the beta constant-region primer covering TRBC1 and TRBC2. Four rounds of PCR amplified the ligated cDNA using nested alpha and beta constant-region primers plus SP2. Ligation attached a single-stranded oligonucleotide with a 12-nucleotide UMI and the SP2 primer to the cDNA 3' end. One entry per CDR3 protein results from TCRdb running MiXCR on the UMI-ligation and nested PCR reads. The table shows 150,000 or so distinct CDR3 sequences, with over 20% occurring only once. The sample comprised naive CD4+ T cells from blood. This chain connects TRBV12-3 or TRBV12-4 to TRBJ1-5; TRBD1 aligns across 11 bases. The receptor was isolated from a human donor in good health. The DNA of the CDR3 is TGTGCCAGCAGCCCGGACAGGGGGCGCTTACAGCCCCAGCATTTT. Amino acids: CASSPDRGRLQPQHF.